This TCR beta chain came from a study of control samples from healthy donors and cancer patients. Clones were read by immunoSEQ multiplex PCR, and TCRdb kept only the in-frame ones, dropping some. Seen here are 140,000 to 150,000 clones, around 90% observed once, and the top ten hold 4% to 5.5%. V dropped 2 bases and J dropped 5 bases, with 3 bases sitting between them. The length of the CDR3 is 12 residues. This clone was seen a single time. Sequencing was done on a sample of blood. The genes are TRBV12-3 or TRBV12-4 and TRBJ1-4, with unresolved D. The receptor comes from a man in his thirties or forties in good health. CDR3 residues: CASSLMNEKLFF. CDR3 in DNA: TGTGCCAGCAGTTTAATGAATGAAAAACTGTTTTTT.